A single T cell receptor (beta chain) is shown here with its context. Antigen: not known. The CDR3 has 14 amino acids. Trimming took 3 bases from V and 3 from J, leaving 6 bases between them. CDR1 and CDR2 from the germline V gene are SEHNR and FQNEAQ (reference sequence). This entry is derived from a study of cytomegalovirus exposure and HLA in healthy donors. Findings and caveats of the study: Likely technical artifact: a cluster of highly shared sequence variants. More clonal expansion characterized HLA-associated TCR beta chains than equally common others in a later analysis.

Vbeta (60) and Jbeta (13) primers were used in the PCR. Libraries were prepared by immunoSEQ multiplex PCR; TCRdb keeps only in-frame clonotypes and omits some of them. The sample yields 150,000 to 200,000 clones, around 81% seen once. The sequence derives from a woman aged 25 to 39 in good health and CMV-seronegative. V and J are TRBV7-9 and TRBJ1-6, with D unresolved. Sequencing was done on a sample of PBMCs. The CDR3, as DNA: TGTGCCAGCAGCTTGTCCTTCTATAATTCACCCCTCCACTTT. Translating gives CASSLSFYNSPLHF.